This TCR beta chain was obtained from a study of T cell responses to AZD1222 COVID-19 vaccine. The study's findings and limits: Mostly white British, mostly female donors; authors suggested clonal diversity may be underestimated.

CDR1 is SGHRS, CDR2 YFSETQ, per germline. Between the trimmed V and J ends, which lost 0 bases and 6 bases, there was a span of 9 bases. The CDR3 covers 13 residues. On this clone: Its antigen remains unknown.

TCRdb's table, derived via immunoSEQ multiplex PCR, lists solely in-frame clones and lacks some. The sample has 130,000 or so clones; around 94% are singletons. The chain links TRBV5-1 to TRBJ1-2; TRBD1 is a possible D gene (6 bases). The sequences come from peripheral blood, collected on day 0 of AZD1222 vaccination. The clonotype was recovered from an adult in good health. The CDR3 sequence: CASSLAWTDGYTF. For the CDR3, the DNA is TGCGCCAGCAGCTTGGCCTGGACAGATGGCTACACCTTC.